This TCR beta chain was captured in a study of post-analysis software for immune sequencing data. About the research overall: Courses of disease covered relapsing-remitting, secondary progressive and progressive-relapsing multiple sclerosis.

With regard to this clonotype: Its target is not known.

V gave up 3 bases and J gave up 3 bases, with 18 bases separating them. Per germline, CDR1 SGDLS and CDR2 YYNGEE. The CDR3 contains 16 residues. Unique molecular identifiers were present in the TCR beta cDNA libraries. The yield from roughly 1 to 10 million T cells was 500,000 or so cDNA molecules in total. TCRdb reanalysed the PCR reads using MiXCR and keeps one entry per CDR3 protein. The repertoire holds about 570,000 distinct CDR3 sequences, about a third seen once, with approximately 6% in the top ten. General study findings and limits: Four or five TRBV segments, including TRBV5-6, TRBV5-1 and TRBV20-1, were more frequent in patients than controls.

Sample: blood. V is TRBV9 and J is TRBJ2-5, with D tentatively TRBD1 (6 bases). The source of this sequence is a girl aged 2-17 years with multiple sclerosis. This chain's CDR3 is CASSARWGTSEETQYF. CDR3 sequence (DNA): TGTGCCAGCAGCGCCCGGTGGGGGACAAGTGAAGAGACCCAGTACTTC.